Listed here are 21 T cell receptor beta chains from one sample, sequenced in a study of T cells in localized non-small cell lung cancer. Using immunoSEQ multiplex PCR, the repertoire was profiled, and TCRdb retains in-frame clones only, with some absent. The sample holds some 52,000 clones, roughly 88% seen once. Source: peripheral blood, taken before any cancer treatment. These receptors all stem from a male donor older than 55 with stage III squamous cell lung carcinoma.

The chain carries TRBV5-1 and TRBJ2-6; the D is unclear. Trimming took 2 bases from V and 0 from J, leaving 6 bases between them. Germline V gene sequence: CDR1 SGHRS, CDR2 YFSETQ. The CDR3 is made up of 15 amino acids. The CDR3, as DNA: TGCGCCAGCAGCTTAACGATCTCTGGGGCCAACGTCCTGACTTTC. This encodes CASSLTISGANVLTF.

This chain uses TRBV18 with TRBJ2-7; 12 bases fit TRBD2. Germline values: CDR1 KGHSH, CDR2 LQKENI. V lost 3 bases and J lost 12; bases outside the gene matches: 9. The CDR3 loop spans 14 amino acids. In DNA form, the CDR3 reads TGTGCCAGCTCACCCACGACTAGCGGGAGCCGGCCGTACTTC. The encoded protein is CASSPTTSGSRPYF.

The chain employs TRBV21-1 and TRBJ1-2. TRBV21-1 is a known pseudogene. This CDR3 region has 16 residues. CDR3 sequence (DNA): TGTGCCAGCAGCAAAGGACTATACGGGAGAAACTATGGCTACACCTTC. Amino acid sequence: CASSKGLYGRNYGYTF.

J is TRBJ2-7 and V is TRBV7-2, with D perhaps matching TRBD2 (6 bases). The germline V gene encodes CDR1 SGHTA and CDR2 FQGNSA. The CDR3 loop spans 15 amino acids. V dropped 5 bases and J dropped 4 bases, with 18 bases sitting between them. The CDR3 loop is CASSKNSGSHYEQYF. DNA of the CDR3: TGTGCCAGCAGCAAAAATAGCGGATCGCATTACGAGCAGTACTTC. The full variable domain, with the rest looked up from reference TRBV7-2 and TRBJ2-7, is GAGVSQSPSNKVTEKGKDVELRCDPISGHTALYWYRQSLGQGLEFLIYFQGNSAPDKSGLPSDRFSAERTGGSVSTLTIQRTQQEDSAVYLCASSKNSGSHYEQYFGPGTRLTVT.

In this sample, this clone turned up once. The chain has TRBV27 and TRBJ2-7, with 11 bases lining up with TRBD2. This CDR3 contains 19 residues. V shed 6 bases, J shed 3 bases, and the junction held 19 bases outside the gene matches. In germline, CDR1 is MNHEY, CDR2 SMNVEV (reference sequence). The CDR3 reads CASRPQGGSSGRALYEQYF. CDR3 in DNA: TGTGCCAGCAGACCTCAGGGGGGGAGTAGCGGGAGGGCCCTCTACGAGCAGTACTTC.

This clone appeared a few times. The chain links TRBV7-3 to TRBJ1-3; D is possibly TRBD1 (5 bases). The CDR3 contains 14 residues. V lost 5 bases, J lost 2 bases, and 10 bases lay in between. Germline assignment: CDR1 SGHTA and CDR2 FQGTGA. The CDR3 reads CASSPGDAGNTIYF. CDR3 bases: TGTGCCAGCAGCCCCGGGGACGCTGGAAACACCATATATTTT.

The genes are TRBV7-9 and TRBJ2-4; D call uncertain. Trimming removed 4 bases from V and 3 bases from J, with 13 bases in between. Germline CDR1 and CDR2: SEHNR and FQNEAQ (reference sequence). The CDR3 is 15 amino acids. CDR3 protein: CASSYTVLDKNIQYF. CDR3 DNA: TGTGCCAGCAGCTATACGGTGTTGGACAAAAACATTCAGTACTTC.

This chain links TRBV9 with TRBJ1-1; D is uncertain. Germline lookup yields CDR1 SGDLS and CDR2 YYNGEE. The length of the CDR3 is 14 residues. Between the trimmed V and J ends, which lost 4 bases and 0 bases, there was a span of 10 bases. CDR3 nucleotides: TGTGCCAGCAGCCAGAGAGGGCTGAACACTGAAGCTTTCTTT. Translated: CASSQRGLNTEAFF.

The chain joins TRBV30 to TRBJ2-5; 10 bases align to TRBD1. The CDR3 has 15 amino acids. CDR1 is GTSNPN, CDR2 SVGIG, per germline (reference sequence). V shed 3 bases and J 3 bases; nucleotides not matched to a gene: 7. The CDR3: CAWSLPGQGEETQYF. The CDR3 DNA reads TGTGCCTGGAGCCTTCCAGGACAGGGGGAAGAGACCCAGTACTTC.

The chain recombines TRBV27 with TRBJ1-2; 9 nucleotides line up with TRBD1. CDR1 and CDR2 (germline): MNHEY, SMNVEV (reference sequence). The CDR3 extends over 16 amino acids. After removal of 2 bases from V and 9 bases from J, the junction contained 13 bases not matched to a gene. CDR3 nucleotide sequence: TGTGCCAGCAGTTTAAGATTAGGGGACAGGGCTGAGCGCTACACCTTC. Translating gives CASSLRLGDRAERYTF.

This sequence joins TRBV7-3 and TRBJ1-2; 9 bases are shared with TRBD1. With 5 bases clipped from V and 2 bases from J, the junction kept 12 bases outside the gene matches. Per germline, CDR1 SGHTA and CDR2 FQGTGA. The CDR3 loop spans 17 amino acids. The DNA for the CDR3 is TGTGCCAGCAGCCCCTCGGGACAGGGCGTCGTCAACTATGGCTACACCTTC. This translates into CASSPSGQGVVNYGYTF.

Details on this clone: Relative to the germline gene, one junction end is altered; a read error may explain this. This sequence joins TRBV6-1 and TRBJ1-2; a possible D gene is TRBD1 (5 bases). Germline assignment: CDR1 MNHNS and CDR2 SASEGT. The CDR3 loop spans 12 amino acids. CDR3 residues: CASTEGVYGYTF. The CDR3 DNA reads TGTGCCAGCACTGAAGGGGTCTATGGCTACACCTTC.

In this sample, this clone turned up once. The V and J genes are TRBV6-6 and TRBJ2-1; no reliable D call. Trimming took 3 bases from V and 0 from J, leaving 9 bases between them. CDR1 and CDR2 (germline): MNHNY, SVGAGI (reference sequence). This CDR3 is built from 15 residues. This CDR3 is CASSYLQSSYNEQFF. The CDR3 nucleotides are TGTGCCAGCAGTTATCTACAGAGCTCCTACAATGAGCAGTTCTTC.

This rearrangement joins TRBV2 to TRBJ2-2; tentatively, D is TRBD1 (5 bases). Germline V gene sequence: CDR1 SNHLY, CDR2 FYNNEI. Trimming removed 10 bases from V and 6 bases from J, with 15 bases in between. This CDR3 is 13 amino acids long. CDR3 coding DNA: TGTGCCAAACAGGCCATGTCCTCCGGGGAGCTGTTTTTT. It is translated as CAKQAMSSGELFF.

This clone was seen a handful of times. J is TRBJ1-3 and V is TRBV9; no firm D call. Trimming shortened V by 4 bases and J by 1 base, and 0 bases separated the two germline ends. CDR1 is SGDLS, CDR2 YYNGEE, per germline. The CDR3 length is 11 residues. The CDR3 region has the DNA TGTGCCAGCAGCTCTGGAAACACCATATATTTT. Protein: CASSSGNTIYF.

This rearrangement joins TRBV7-2 to TRBJ1-2; D might be TRBD1 (5 bases). The CDR3 runs to 13 residues. In germline, CDR1 is SGHTA, CDR2 FQGNSA. V lost 5 bases and J 6 bases, leaving 13 bases between the germline ends. The DNA for the CDR3 is TGTGCCAGCAGCCCGGGCAGGGTGAATGGCTACACCTTC. Its translation is CASSPGRVNGYTF.

This clone was observed a few times. For the CDR3, the DNA is TGTGCCAGCTCACCACCCTATGAAGAGACCCAGTACTTC. It specifies CASSPPYEETQYF. This rearrangement joins TRBV18 to TRBJ2-5; no clear D. The germline V gene has CDR1 KGHSH and CDR2 LQKENI. V shed 0 bases and J shed 3 bases, with 5 bases lying between them. CDR3 size: 13 residues.

The chain is built from TRBV27 and TRBJ2-1; 10 bases are shared with TRBD2. Germline trimming cut 5 bases from V and 6 bases from J; bases unmatched to any gene: 7. The CDR3 extends over 15 amino acids. Germline CDR1 and CDR2: MNHEY and SMNVEV (reference sequence). The DNA for the CDR3 is TGTGCCAGCAGTCCCCGGACTAGCGGAGCCAATGAGCAGTTCTTC. This codes for CASSPRTSGANEQFF.

This clone rates as medium-sized (0.01 to 0.1%). This chain connects TRBV5-5 to TRBJ2-1; D is ambiguous. This CDR3 comprises 15 residues. V lost 4 bases and J lost 0, with 11 bases in between. Germline CDR1 is SGHKS and CDR2 is YYEKEE (reference sequence). The CDR3 here is CASSQELSSYNEQFF. CDR3 DNA: TGTGCCAGCAGCCAAGAACTCAGCTCCTACAATGAGCAGTTCTTC.

The chain combines TRBV7-2 with TRBJ2-2; TRBD1 matches at 8 bases. The CDR3 is made up of 15 amino acids. Per the germline V gene, CDR1 is SGHTA and CDR2 is FQGNSA. J gave up 5 bases and V 0 bases, and 2 bases lay outside the gene matches. CDR3 residues: CASSLAGQGTGELFF. In DNA, the CDR3 is TGTGCCAGCAGCTTAGCAGGACAGGGAACCGGGGAGCTGTTTTTT.

In DNA, the CDR3 is TGTGCCAGCAGCCAAGGTCATGAGCAGTTCTTC. It is translated as CASSQGHEQFF. This chain joins TRBV14 and TRBJ2-1; D call uncertain. The germline CDR1 and CDR2 sequences are SGHDN and FVKESK. Trimming shortened V by 1 base and J by 8 bases, and 3 bases separated the two germline ends. This CDR3 spans 11 amino acids.